A single sample is the source of the 10 T cell receptor beta chains below, sequenced in a study of T cells in Graves' hyperthyroidism and ophthalmopathy. Researchers amplified the TCR beta CDR3 regions from RNA transcripts. The HTBI set primed first-round TCR CDR3 RT-PCR. TCRdb re-called the multiplex PCR reads through MiXCR, storing one row per CDR3 protein. The sample has about 360,000 distinct CDR3 sequences, over 10% seen once. The sample taken for sequencing was blood. The receptors were sampled from a woman between 18 and 29 years old with Graves' hyperthyroidism.

This clonotype was observed a few times. V gene TRBV24-1 combines with J gene TRBJ2-2, with TRBD1 matching over 8 bases. CDR3 length: 14 residues. Trimming at V came to 7 bases and at J to 4 bases, leaving 4 bases not matched to a gene. Germline CDR1 is KGHDR and CDR2 is SFDVKD. The CDR3 DNA reads as TGTGCCACCAGCCAGGGGGCTAGCACCGGGGAGCTGTTTTTT. This translates into CATSQGASTGELFF.

This clonotype came up many times. The genes are TRBV7-2 and TRBJ1-2; 7 bases agree with TRBD1. Per the germline V gene, CDR1 is SGHTA and CDR2 is FQGNSA. This CDR3 comprises 13 residues. V gave up 5 bases and J gave up 7 bases; unmatched junction bases: 7. The CDR3 reads CASSPGGGRGYTF. The CDR3 DNA is TGTGCCAGCAGCCCGGGAGGGGGCCGTGGCTACACCTTC.

This clonotype turned up a few times. V usage is TRBV29-1 and J usage is TRBJ1-1, with a weak D call TRBD1 (5 bases). Trimming removed 7 bases from V and 4 bases from J, with 19 bases in between. The CDR3 is made up of 14 amino acids. Looked up from germline, CDR1 is SQVTM and CDR2 is ANQGSEA. The CDR3 DNA reads as TGCAGCGCCCACCGCGGGGGAGGAGGCACTGAAGCTTTCTTT. It translates to CSAHRGGGGTEAFF.

This clonotype has at least ten counts. The chain joins TRBV29-1 to TRBJ2-1; no clear D. Germline V gene lookup returns CDR1 SQVTM and CDR2 ANQGSEA. The CDR3 runs to 14 residues. V was clipped by 0 bases and J by 9 bases, with 15 bases between them. The CDR3 DNA reads as TGCAGCGTTGAAGATTCCCTCCCCTGGGGTGAGCAGTTCTTC. This gives the protein CSVEDSLPWGEQFF.

This clonotype came up many times. The chain joins TRBV28 to TRBJ2-3, with unresolved D. Germline V gene data show CDR1 as MDHEN and CDR2 as SYDVKM. This CDR3 spans 14 amino acids. Trimming removed 4 bases from V and 2 bases from J, with 10 bases in between. As DNA, the CDR3 is TGTGCCAGCAGTTCGGTCTTCCACACAGATACGCAGTATTTT. It specifies CASSSVFHTDTQYF.

This clonotype was detected only a few times. J is TRBJ2-3 and V is TRBV6-1; 9 nucleotides line up with TRBD1. The CDR3 has 15 residues. Germline V gene data show CDR1 as MNHNS and CDR2 as SASEGT. J gave up 8 bases and V 6 bases, and 12 bases lay outside the gene matches. The CDR3 DNA is TGTGCCAGCAGCCCCGGACAGGGGCGCGCAGGTACGCAGTATTTT. This encodes CASSPGQGRAGTQYF.

In its sample, this clonotype was seen many times. The V gene is TRBV28, the J gene TRBJ1-6, with D uncertain. The CDR3 runs to 14 residues. Trimming shortened V by 6 bases and J by 13 bases, and 19 bases separated the two germline ends. Germline CDR1 and CDR2: MDHEN and SYDVKM. The DNA of the CDR3 is TGTGCCAGCAGGATTCTCGGGGAAGCCGCCCCCCTCCACTTT. Protein: CASRILGEAAPLHF.

This clonotype was observed at least ten times. The chain uses TRBV12-3 or TRBV12-4 and TRBJ1-1; D remains ambiguous. This CDR3 spans 16 amino acids. Trimming removed 3 bases from V and 0 bases from J, with 14 bases in between. CDR3 residues: CASSFKSRIVNTEAFF. The CDR3, as DNA: TGTGCCAGCAGTTTTAAGTCGAGGATCGTGAACACTGAAGCTTTCTTT.

This clonotype was seen repeatedly, ten times or more. V gene TRBV28 combines with J gene TRBJ2-7; 7 nucleotides line up with TRBD1. The CDR3 covers 14 residues. The trim removed 5 bases at V and 3 bases at J, leaving 7 bases unmatched. Germline V gene sequence: CDR1 MDHEN, CDR2 SYDVKM. The CDR3 loop reads CASSAGQVLYEQYF. The CDR3 nucleotides are TGTGCCAGCAGTGCTGGACAGGTGCTCTACGAGCAGTACTTC. The full variable domain, its missing parts supplied by reference TRBV28 and TRBJ2-7, is DVKVTQSSRYLVKRTGEKVFLECVQDMDHENMFWYRQDPGLGLRLIYFSYDVKMKEKGDIPEGYSVSREKKERFSLILESASTNQTSMYLCASSAGQVLYEQYFGPGTRLTVT.

This clonotype was seen repeatedly, ten times or more. The rearrangement joins TRBV12-3 or TRBV12-4 to TRBJ2-3, with 7 bases aligning to TRBD2. With 3 bases clipped from V and 2 bases from J, the junction kept 8 bases outside the gene matches. The CDR3 runs 16 residues. This CDR3 reads CASSLPAGRVTDTQYF. For the CDR3, the DNA is TGTGCCAGCAGTTTGCCAGCGGGGAGGGTCACAGATACGCAGTATTTT.